This T cell receptor beta chain was recovered during a study of cytomegalovirus exposure and HLA in healthy donors. The assay was immunoSEQ multiplex PCR, and TCRdb's table has in-frame clones only and misses some. The profile shows fewer than 150,000 clones, almost 90% of them singletons. The TCR originated in a man aged 25-45 years in good health and CMV-seronegative. The sample was PBMCs.

CDR3: CASSLGQVYGYTF. In nucleotides, the CDR3 is TGTGCCAGCAGCTTGGGACAGGTCTATGGCTACACCTTC. V is TRBV7-9 and J is TRBJ1-2; TRBD1 matches 8 bases. V lost 3 bases to trimming and J lost 4 bases; unmatched junction nucleotides: 1. CDR3 length: 13 amino acids. CDR1 and CDR2 from the germline V gene are SEHNR and FQNEAQ (reference sequence).